The 20 T cell receptor beta chains reported below all come from one sample, sequenced in a study of T cell responses to AZD1222 COVID-19 vaccine. TCRdb keeps only in-frame clones here, not all; method: immunoSEQ multiplex PCR. Here the sample spans 99,000 or so clones, about 89% being singletons. This material consisted of peripheral blood, taken 28 days after the second dose of the MenACWY control vaccine. Every receptor here comes from an adult who received the MenACWY meningococcal vaccine as a control.

The CDR3 spells CASSLRRGAGELFF. CDR3 nucleotide sequence: TGTGCCAGCAGCTTAAGAAGAGGCGCCGGGGAGCTGTTTTTT. The V call is TRBV7-3, the J call TRBJ2-2; D remains ambiguous. Trimming stripped 1 base from V and 6 bases from J, with 9 bases between. The CDR3 has 14 residues. Looked up from germline, CDR1 is SGHTA and CDR2 is FQGTGA.

The V gene is TRBV7-2, the J gene TRBJ2-7; 10 bases align to TRBD1. J gave up 2 bases and V 4 bases, and 5 bases lay outside the gene matches. Germline CDR1 reads SGHTA; CDR2 reads FQGNSA. CDR3 size: 15 residues. Here the CDR3 DNA reads TGTGCCAGCAGCTCGATCGGGACAGGGGCCTACGAGCAGTACTTC. Its translation is CASSSIGTGAYEQYF.

The count of this clone is one. The chain joins TRBV11-2 to TRBJ2-7; tentative D call: TRBD2 (6 bases). Germline CDR1 and CDR2: SGHAT and FQNNGV. The CDR3 has 15 residues. V gave up 2 bases and J gave up 3 bases, with 14 bases separating them. This CDR3 is CASSLPGTYVYEQYF. The CDR3, as DNA: TGTGCCAGCAGCTTACCCGGGACTTACGTCTACGAGCAGTACTTC. The full variable domain, in which reference TRBV11-2 and TRBJ2-7 provide the parts outside the CDR3, is EAGVAQSPRYKIIEKRQSVAFWCNPISGHATLYWYQQILGQGPKLLIQFQNNGVVDDSQLPKDRFSAERLKGVDSTLKIQPAKLEDSAVYLCASSLPGTYVYEQYFGPGTRLTVT.

The chain uses TRBV6-1 and TRBJ1-1; 9 nucleotides agree with TRBD1. This CDR3 is built from 17 residues. Looked up from germline, CDR1 is MNHNS and CDR2 is SASEGT. The V gene end was trimmed by 4 bases and the J gene end by 0 bases; junction bases not matched to a gene: 9. The CDR3 nucleotides are TGTGCCAGCAGTGGGTACCCGGGACAGGGATTGAACACTGAAGCTTTCTTT. Protein: CASSGYPGQGLNTEAFF.

V usage is TRBV5-1 and J usage is TRBJ2-1; weak D call: TRBD1 (5 bases). The CDR3 length is 17 residues. Germline lookup yields CDR1 SGHRS and CDR2 YFSETQ. V lost 3 bases and J lost 3, with 19 bases in between. CDR3 region: CASSYRTGYLNYNEQFF. CDR3 DNA sequence: TGCGCCAGCAGCTACAGGACGGGCTACCTCAACTACAATGAGCAGTTCTTC.

The chain links TRBV19 to TRBJ1-1; a weak D match, TRBD1 (6 bases). V lost 7 bases and J 0 bases, leaving 12 bases between the germline ends. The V gene's germline CDR1 is LNHDA and CDR2 SQIVND (reference sequence). This CDR3 is 14 amino acids long. Here the CDR3 DNA reads TGTGCCAGTACCCCACGGACAGTGAACACTGAAGCTTTCTTT. Residues: CASTPRTVNTEAFF.

In this sample, this clone is medium-sized. This chain joins TRBV6-1 and TRBJ1-5, with TRBD1 as a possible D gene (5 bases). The CDR3 loop spans 16 amino acids. Germline values: CDR1 MNHNS, CDR2 SASEGT. V lost 0 bases to trimming and J lost 4 bases, with 13 bases between them. The DNA of the CDR3 is TGTGCCAGCAGTGAAGCGCTGGTTTGGGGGAATCAGCCCCAGCATTTT. As protein: CASSEALVWGNQPQHF.

The V gene is TRBV28, the J gene TRBJ2-1, with 7 nucleotides matching TRBD2. Germline CDR1 and CDR2: MDHEN and SYDVKM. The length of the CDR3 is 15 residues. The V segment lost 5 bases and the J segment 2 bases; nucleotides outside the gene matches: 6. CDR3 sequence (DNA): TGTGCCAGCAGTCCTTCAGCGGGGCCCTACAATGAGCAGTTCTTC. Protein: CASSPSAGPYNEQFF.

The V call is TRBV7-2, the J call TRBJ2-3; D gene uncertain. CDR1 SGHTA and CDR2 FQGNSA come from the germline V gene. Trimming cost V 6 bases and J 4 bases, with 14 bases left between them. CDR3 length equals 14 residues. The CDR3 bases are TGTGCCAGCAGTCCGGCCGAGGCCTCAGATACGCAGTATTTT. Amino acids: CASSPAEASDTQYF.

This clone was seen a few times. The J gene is TRBJ1-5, the V gene TRBV5-8; 7 positions agree with TRBD1. After removal of 2 bases from V and 4 bases from J, the junction contained 9 bases not matched to a gene. Germline V gene data show CDR1 as SGHTS and CDR2 as YDEGEE. CDR3 size: 16 residues. CDR3 loop: CASSFSTGAQNQPQHF. CDR3 bases: TGTGCCAGCAGCTTCTCCACAGGGGCCCAAAATCAGCCCCAGCATTTT.

This chain uses TRBV3-1 (or the pseudogene TRBV3-2) with TRBJ2-7, with 9 bases aligning to TRBD2. The V gene's germline CDR1 is LGHDT and CDR2 YNNKEL (reference sequence). V shed 1 base, J shed 1 base, and the junction held 2 bases outside the gene matches. The CDR3 length is 15 residues. The CDR3 loop is CASSQGSGGSYEQYF. CDR3 coding DNA: TGTGCCAGCAGCCAAGGAAGCGGGGGGTCCTACGAGCAGTACTTC.

There are a few counts of this clone. This sequence joins TRBV6-5 and TRBJ1-2, with TRBD1 identical over 9 bases. The CDR3 loop spans 15 amino acids. V was clipped by 5 bases and J by 2 bases; unmatched bases: 6. CDR1 is MNHEY and CDR2 is SVGAGI in the germline V gene. The CDR3 spells CASSPRTGANYGYTF. The CDR3 region has the DNA TGTGCCAGCAGTCCAAGGACAGGGGCGAACTATGGCTACACCTTC.

In regard to this clone: The sample contains more than one DNA sequence encoding this CDR3. The genes are TRBV27 and TRBJ2-7; the match to TRBD1 covers 9 bases. Germline lookup yields CDR1 MNHEY and CDR2 SMNVEV (reference sequence). The V gene end was trimmed by 3 bases and the J gene end by 4 bases; junction bases not matched to a gene: 1. This CDR3 contains 13 residues. The CDR3 DNA follows: TGTGCCAGCAGTTTCGGGACAGGGTACGAGCAGTACTTC. Amino acids: CASSFGTGYEQYF.

The CDR3 sequence: CASSSLGEGTGELFF. The CDR3 DNA sequence: TGCGCCAGCAGCTCCCTTGGCGAGGGCACCGGGGAGCTGTTTTTT. This chain connects TRBV5-1 to TRBJ2-2; D might be TRBD2 (5 bases). CDR1 is SGHRS, CDR2 YFSETQ, per germline. V was trimmed by 3 bases and J by 4 bases, leaving 13 bases between them. The length of the CDR3 is 15 residues.

V and J are TRBV27 and TRBJ1-4; 7 positions agree with TRBD1. CDR3 length equals 15 residues. CDR1 and CDR2 (germline): MNHEY, SMNVEV (reference sequence). Trimming removed 6 bases from V and 8 bases from J; junction bases left unmatched: 12. The CDR3 loop is CASSRKTGAVEKLFF. The CDR3 DNA reads as TGTGCCAGCAGCCGCAAAACAGGGGCGGTGGAAAAACTGTTTTTT.

This rearrangement joins TRBV9 to TRBJ2-7; a possible D gene is TRBD1 (5 bases). The CDR3 sequence is 15 residues long. The V and J ends lost 0 bases and 1 base respectively, with 11 bases between them. The germline V gene has CDR1 SGDLS and CDR2 YYNGEE. The CDR3 sequence: CASSVGQTPSYEQYF. For the CDR3, the DNA is TGTGCCAGCAGCGTAGGACAGACTCCATCCTACGAGCAGTACTTC.

In the case of this clone: This same CDR3 is encoded by further DNA sequences in the sample. The chain combines TRBV28 with TRBJ1-6; 7 bases agree with TRBD1. The CDR3 extends over 15 amino acids. J gave up 7 bases and V 5 bases, and 8 bases lay outside the gene matches. Germline V gives CDR1 MDHEN, CDR2 SYDVKM. The CDR3 DNA is TGTGCCAGCAGTCTGAAGGGGGCGCGAAATTCACCCCTCCACTTT. Translation: CASSLKGARNSPLHF.

The CDR3 is CASQPGGSYEQYF. CDR3 nucleotide sequence: TGTGCCAGCCAGCCAGGGGGCAGCTACGAGCAGTACTTC. This chain connects TRBV18 to TRBJ2-7; TRBD1 matches at 8 bases. The J segment lost 3 bases and the V segment lost 8 bases, leaving 6 bases of the junction unmatched. This CDR3 is built from 13 residues. The germline gives CDR1 KGHSH, CDR2 LQKENI.

This clone was seen a single time. This rearrangement joins TRBV4-1 to TRBJ1-2, with 8 bases matching TRBD1. V was clipped by 9 bases and J by 3 bases; unmatched bases: 6. The CDR3 has 13 amino acids. Germline V gives CDR1 MGHRA, CDR2 YSYEKL. CDR3 region: CASRQGPDYGYTF. DNA for the CDR3: TGCGCCAGTCGACAGGGGCCAGACTATGGCTACACCTTC.

CDR3 DNA: TGTGCCAGCAGTCTTACAGGGATCCAAGAGACCCAGTACTTC. It specifies CASSLTGIQETQYF. This sequence joins TRBV2 and TRBJ2-5; D is perhaps TRBD1 (6 bases). Trimming stripped 5 bases from V and 1 base from J, with 11 bases between. Per germline, CDR1 SNHLY and CDR2 FYNNEI. The CDR3 totals 14 residues.